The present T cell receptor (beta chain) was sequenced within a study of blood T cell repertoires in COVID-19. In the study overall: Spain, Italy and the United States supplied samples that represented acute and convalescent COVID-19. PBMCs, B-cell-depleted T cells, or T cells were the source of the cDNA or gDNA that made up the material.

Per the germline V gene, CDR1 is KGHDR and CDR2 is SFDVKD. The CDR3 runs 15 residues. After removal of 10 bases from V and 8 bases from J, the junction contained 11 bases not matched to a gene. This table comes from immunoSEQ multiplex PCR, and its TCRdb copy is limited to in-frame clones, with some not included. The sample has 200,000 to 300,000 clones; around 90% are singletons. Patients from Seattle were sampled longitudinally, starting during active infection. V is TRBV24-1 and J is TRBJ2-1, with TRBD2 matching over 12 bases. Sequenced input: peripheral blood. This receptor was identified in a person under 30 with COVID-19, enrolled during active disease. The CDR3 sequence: CATSIATSGRDEQFF. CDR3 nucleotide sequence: TGTGCCACTTCCATCGCGACTAGCGGGAGAGATGAGCAGTTCTTC.